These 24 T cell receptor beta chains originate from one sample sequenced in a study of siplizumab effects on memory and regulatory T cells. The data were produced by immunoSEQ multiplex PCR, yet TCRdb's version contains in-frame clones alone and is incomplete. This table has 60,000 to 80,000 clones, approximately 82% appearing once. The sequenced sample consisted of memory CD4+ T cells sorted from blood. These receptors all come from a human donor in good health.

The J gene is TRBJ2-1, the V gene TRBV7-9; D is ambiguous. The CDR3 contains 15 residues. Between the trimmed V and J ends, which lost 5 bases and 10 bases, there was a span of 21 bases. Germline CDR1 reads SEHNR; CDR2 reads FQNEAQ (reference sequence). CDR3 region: CASSLRREYGVEQFF. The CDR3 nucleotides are TGTGCCAGCAGCCTAAGAAGGGAATACGGCGTAGAGCAGTTCTTC. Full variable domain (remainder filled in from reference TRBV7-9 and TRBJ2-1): DTGVSQNPRHKITKRGQNVTFRCDPISEHNRLYWYRQTLGQGPEFLTYFQNEAQLEKSRLLSDRFSAERPKGSFSTLEIQRTEQGDSAMYLCASSLRREYGVEQFFGPGTRLTVL.

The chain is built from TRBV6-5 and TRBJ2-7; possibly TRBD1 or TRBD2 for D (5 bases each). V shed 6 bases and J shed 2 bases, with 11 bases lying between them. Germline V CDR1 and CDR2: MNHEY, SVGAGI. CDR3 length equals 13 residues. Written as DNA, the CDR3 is TGTGCCAGCAGACGGGACGGCACCTACGAGCAGTACTTC. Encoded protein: CASRRDGTYEQYF.

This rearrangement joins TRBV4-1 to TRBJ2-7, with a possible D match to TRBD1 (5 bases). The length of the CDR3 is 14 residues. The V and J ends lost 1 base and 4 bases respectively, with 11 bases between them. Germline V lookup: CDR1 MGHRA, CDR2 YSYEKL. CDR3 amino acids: CASSQAEQAYEQYF. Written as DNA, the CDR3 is TGCGCCAGCAGCCAAGCGGAACAGGCTTACGAGCAGTACTTC.

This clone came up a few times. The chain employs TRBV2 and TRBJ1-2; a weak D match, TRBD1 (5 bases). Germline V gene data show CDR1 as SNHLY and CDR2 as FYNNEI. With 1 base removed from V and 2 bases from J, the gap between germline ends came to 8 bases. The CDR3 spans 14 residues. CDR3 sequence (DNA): TGTGCCAGCAGTGAAGAGGGGCTAAACTATGGCTACACCTTC. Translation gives CASSEEGLNYGYTF.

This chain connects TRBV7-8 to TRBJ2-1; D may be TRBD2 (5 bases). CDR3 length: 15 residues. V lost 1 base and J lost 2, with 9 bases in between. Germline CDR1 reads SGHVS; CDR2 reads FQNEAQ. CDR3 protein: CASSLEADPYNEQFF. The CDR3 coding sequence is TGTGCCAGCAGCTTAGAAGCGGACCCCTACAATGAGCAGTTCTTC.

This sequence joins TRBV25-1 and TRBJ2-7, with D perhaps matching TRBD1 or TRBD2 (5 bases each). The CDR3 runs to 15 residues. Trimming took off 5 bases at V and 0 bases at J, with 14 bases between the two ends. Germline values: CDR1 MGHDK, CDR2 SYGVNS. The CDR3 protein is CASSSTSGRSYEQYF. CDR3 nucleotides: TGTGCCAGCAGTTCCACTTCGGGGCGCTCCTACGAGCAGTACTTC.

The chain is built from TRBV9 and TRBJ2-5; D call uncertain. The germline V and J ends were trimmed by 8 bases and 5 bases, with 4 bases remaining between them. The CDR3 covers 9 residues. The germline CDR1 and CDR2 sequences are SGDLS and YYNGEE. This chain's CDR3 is CARRETQYF. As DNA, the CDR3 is TGTGCCAGGAGGGAGACCCAGTACTTC. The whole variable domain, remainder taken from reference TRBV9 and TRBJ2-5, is DSGVTQTPKHLITATGQRVTLRCSPRSGDLSVYWYQQSLDQGLQFLIQYYNGEERAKGNILERFSAQQFPDLHSELNLSSLELGDSALYFCARRETQYFGPGTRLLVL.

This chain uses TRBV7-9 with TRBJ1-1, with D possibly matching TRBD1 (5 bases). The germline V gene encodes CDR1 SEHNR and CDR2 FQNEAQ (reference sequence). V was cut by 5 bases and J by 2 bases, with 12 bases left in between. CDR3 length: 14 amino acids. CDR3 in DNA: TGTGCCAGCAGCCCCGGGAGGGGCAACACTGAAGCTTTCTTT. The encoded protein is CASSPGRGNTEAFF.

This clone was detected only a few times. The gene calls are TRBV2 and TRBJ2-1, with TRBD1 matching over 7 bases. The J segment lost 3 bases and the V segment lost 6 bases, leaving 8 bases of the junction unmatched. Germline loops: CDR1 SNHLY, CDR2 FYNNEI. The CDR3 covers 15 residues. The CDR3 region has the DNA TGTGCCAGCAGGCCAACAGGGGTCCACTACAATGAGCAGTTCTTC. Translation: CASRPTGVHYNEQFF.

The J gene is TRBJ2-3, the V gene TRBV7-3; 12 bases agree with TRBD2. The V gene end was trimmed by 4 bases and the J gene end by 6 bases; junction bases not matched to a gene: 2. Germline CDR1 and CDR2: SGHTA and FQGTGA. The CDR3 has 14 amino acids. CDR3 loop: CASSSSGRGDTQYF. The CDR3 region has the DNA TGTGCCAGCAGCTCTAGCGGGAGGGGCGATACGCAGTATTTT.

This chain's CDR3 is CASSYSTPSPANTQYF. The CDR3 DNA follows: TGTGCCAGCAGTTACTCGACGCCCAGCCCCGCAAATACGCAGTATTTT. This chain links TRBV6-5 with TRBJ2-3; D unclear. Germline values: CDR1 MNHEY, CDR2 SVGAGI. The CDR3 extends over 16 amino acids. V lost 0 bases and J 7 bases, leaving 17 bases between the germline ends.

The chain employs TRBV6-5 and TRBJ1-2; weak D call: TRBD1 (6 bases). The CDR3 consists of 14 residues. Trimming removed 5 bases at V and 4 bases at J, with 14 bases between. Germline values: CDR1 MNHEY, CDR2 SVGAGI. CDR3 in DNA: TGTGCCAGCAGTCCACAGGGTAGCGGCTATGGCTACACCTTC. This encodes CASSPQGSGYGYTF.

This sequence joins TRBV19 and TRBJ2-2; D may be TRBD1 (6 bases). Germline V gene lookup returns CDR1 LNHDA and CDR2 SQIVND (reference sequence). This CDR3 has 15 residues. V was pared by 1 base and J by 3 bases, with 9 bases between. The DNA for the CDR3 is TGTGCCAGTAGTATAGTACAGGGTTACACCGGGGAGCTGTTTTTT. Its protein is CASSIVQGYTGELFF.

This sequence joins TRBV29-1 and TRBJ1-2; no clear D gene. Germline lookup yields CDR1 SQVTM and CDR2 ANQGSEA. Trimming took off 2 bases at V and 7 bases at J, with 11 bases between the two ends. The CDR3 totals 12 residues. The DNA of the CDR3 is TGCAGCGTTGAATCTTCGATGGGTGGCTACACCTTC. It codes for CSVESSMGGYTF.

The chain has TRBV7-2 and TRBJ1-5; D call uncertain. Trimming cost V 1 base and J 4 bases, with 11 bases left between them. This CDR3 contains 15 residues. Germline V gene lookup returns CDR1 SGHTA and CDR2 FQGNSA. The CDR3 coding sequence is TGTGCCAGCAGCTTAGACGGGGAGAGGAATCAGCCCCAGCATTTT. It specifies CASSLDGERNQPQHF.

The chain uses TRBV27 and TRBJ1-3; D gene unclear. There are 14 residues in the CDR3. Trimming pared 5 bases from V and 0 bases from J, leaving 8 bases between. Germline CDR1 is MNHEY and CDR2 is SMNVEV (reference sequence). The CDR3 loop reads CASSNLNSGNTIYF. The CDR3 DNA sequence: TGTGCCAGCAGTAACTTAAACTCTGGAAACACCATATATTTT.

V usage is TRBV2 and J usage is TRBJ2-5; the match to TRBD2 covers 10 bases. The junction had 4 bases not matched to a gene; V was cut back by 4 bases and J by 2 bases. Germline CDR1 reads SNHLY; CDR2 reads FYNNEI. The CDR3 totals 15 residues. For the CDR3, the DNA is TGTGCCAGCAGTGCCCCGACTAGCGGGCAAGAGACCCAGTACTTC. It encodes CASSAPTSGQETQYF.

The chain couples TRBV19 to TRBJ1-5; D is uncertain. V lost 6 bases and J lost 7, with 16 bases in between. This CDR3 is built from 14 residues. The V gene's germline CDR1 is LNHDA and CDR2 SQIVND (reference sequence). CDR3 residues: CASRVQGSHQPQHF. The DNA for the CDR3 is TGTGCCAGTAGGGTACAAGGGTCCCACCAGCCCCAGCATTTT.

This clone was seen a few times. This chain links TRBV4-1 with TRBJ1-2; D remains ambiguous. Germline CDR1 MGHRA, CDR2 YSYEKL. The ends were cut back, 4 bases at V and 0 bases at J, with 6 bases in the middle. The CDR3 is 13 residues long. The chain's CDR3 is CASSPDSNYGYTF. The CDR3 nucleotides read TGCGCCAGCAGCCCAGACTCTAACTATGGCTACACCTTC.

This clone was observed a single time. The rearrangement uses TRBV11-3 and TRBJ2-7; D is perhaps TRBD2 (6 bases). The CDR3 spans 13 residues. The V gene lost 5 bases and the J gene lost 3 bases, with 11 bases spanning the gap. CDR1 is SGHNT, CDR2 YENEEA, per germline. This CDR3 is CASSQYGSYEQYF. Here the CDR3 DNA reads TGTGCCAGCAGCCAATACGGGAGCTACGAGCAGTACTTC.

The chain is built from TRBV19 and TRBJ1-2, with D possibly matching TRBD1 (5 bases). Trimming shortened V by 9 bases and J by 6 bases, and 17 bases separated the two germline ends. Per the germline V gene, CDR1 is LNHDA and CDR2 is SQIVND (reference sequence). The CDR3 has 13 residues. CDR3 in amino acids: CASRGISMDGYTF. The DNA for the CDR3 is TGTGCCAGCCGGGGGATAAGTATGGATGGCTACACCTTC.

CDR3 amino acids: CASMAGVAVAYNEQFF. The CDR3 nucleotides read TGTGCCAGTATGGCCGGGGTAGCGGTCGCCTACAATGAGCAGTTCTTC. The J gene is TRBJ2-1, the V gene TRBV2, with D tentatively TRBD2 (6 bases). The CDR3 is 16 residues long. Trimming left V 9 bases short and J 2 bases short, with 20 bases between. CDR1 and CDR2 (germline): SNHLY, FYNNEI.

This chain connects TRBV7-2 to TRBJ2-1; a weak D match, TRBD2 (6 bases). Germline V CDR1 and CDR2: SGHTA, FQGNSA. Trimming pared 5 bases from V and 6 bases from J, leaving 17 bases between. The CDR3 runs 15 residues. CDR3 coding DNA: TGTGCCAGCAGCGGGTGGGGGACTCGAGGCAATGAGCAGTTCTTC. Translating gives CASSGWGTRGNEQFF.

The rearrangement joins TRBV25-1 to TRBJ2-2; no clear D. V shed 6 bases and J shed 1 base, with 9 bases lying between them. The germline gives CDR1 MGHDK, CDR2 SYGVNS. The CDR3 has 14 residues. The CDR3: CASSPYRNTGELFF. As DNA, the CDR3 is TGTGCCAGCAGCCCCTATCGGAACACCGGGGAGCTGTTTTTT. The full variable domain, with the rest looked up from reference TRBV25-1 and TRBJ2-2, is EADIYQTPRYLVIGTGKKITLECSQTMGHDKMYWYQQDPGMELHLIHYSYGVNSTEKGDLSSESTVSRIRTEHFPLTLESARPSHTSQYLCASSPYRNTGELFFGEGSRLTVL.